The entry below gives a single TCR beta chain sequence along with its context. The antigen is unknown. Sequencing was performed with immunoSEQ multiplex PCR; in TCRdb, only in-frame clones are kept and a portion is missing. The table lists about 65,000 clones, roughly 94% of them singletons. Per the germline V gene, CDR1 is SGHTA and CDR2 is FQGNSA. Trimming left V 4 bases short and J 0 bases short, with 3 bases between. CDR3 length: 13 residues. This record comes from a study of cytomegalovirus exposure and HLA in healthy donors. Across the study: The 120 or so validation repertoires, a later analysis reported, used the same platform as the approximately 650 first-cohort repertoires.

General study findings and limits: Cytomegalovirus association was listed for 170 or so TCR beta chains.

The sequencing input was PBMCs. The sequence was obtained from a man aged 18 to 30 in good health and CMV-seropositive. This chain connects TRBV7-2 to TRBJ2-2, with unresolved D. The CDR3 protein is CASSSPNTGELFF. The CDR3 region has the DNA TGTGCCAGCAGCTCTCCGAACACCGGGGAGCTGTTTTTT.